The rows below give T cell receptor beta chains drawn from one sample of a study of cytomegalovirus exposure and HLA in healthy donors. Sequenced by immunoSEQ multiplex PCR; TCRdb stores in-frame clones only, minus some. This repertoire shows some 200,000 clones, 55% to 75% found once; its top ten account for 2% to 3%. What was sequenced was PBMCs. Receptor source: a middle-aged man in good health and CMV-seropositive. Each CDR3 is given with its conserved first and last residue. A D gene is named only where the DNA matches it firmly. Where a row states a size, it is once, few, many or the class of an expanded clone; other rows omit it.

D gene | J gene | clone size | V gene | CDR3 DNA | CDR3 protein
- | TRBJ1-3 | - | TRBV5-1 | TGCGCCAGCAGCTTGGAGTGGGCAGGTGCCTCTGGAAACACCATATATTTT | CASSLEWAGASGNTIYF
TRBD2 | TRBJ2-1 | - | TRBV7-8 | TGTGCCAGCAGCTTATCGACTAGCGGGGGATTTCCCCAGCCGTTCTTC | CASSLSTSGGFPQPFF
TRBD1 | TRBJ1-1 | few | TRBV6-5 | TGTGCCAGCAGTTACTCGAGGGACAGCAACACTGAAGCTTTCTTT | CASSYSRDSNTEAFF
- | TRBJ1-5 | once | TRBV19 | TGTGCCAGTAGTATAATAGGGGCAGAGGGCAATCAGCCCCAGCATTTT | CASSIIGAEGNQPQHF
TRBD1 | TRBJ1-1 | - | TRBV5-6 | TGTGCCAGCAGCTTTCGGCAGGGGGTAAACACTGAAGCTTTCTTT | CASSFRQGVNTEAFF
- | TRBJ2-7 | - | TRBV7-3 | TGCGCCAGCAGCCTGGCCGGGTCCAAAGCCTACGAGCAGTACTTC | CASSLAGSKAYEQYF
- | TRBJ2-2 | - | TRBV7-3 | TGTGCCAGCAGCTTCACAGGGAGGAACACCGGGGAGCTGTTTTTT | CASSFTGRNTGELFF
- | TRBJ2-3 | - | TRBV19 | TGTGCCAGTAGTATAGGAGGGGGGGCAGATACGCAGTATTTT | CASSIGGGADTQYF
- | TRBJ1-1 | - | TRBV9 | TGTGCCAGCAGCCCTATATTAAGTGTCGGGACTGAAGCTTTCTTT | CASSPILSVGTEAFF
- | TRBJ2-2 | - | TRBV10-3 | TGTGCCATCAGTGAACAGGGTCCCGGGGAGCTGTTTTTT | CAISEQGPGELFF
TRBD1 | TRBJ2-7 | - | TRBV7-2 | TGTGCCAGCAGCCCAACCGGGACAGGACTCTACGAGCAGTACTTC | CASSPTGTGLYEQYF
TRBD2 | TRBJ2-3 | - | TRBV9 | TGTGCCAGCAGCGTATCTAGCGGGCCCTCCACAGATACGCAGTATTTT | CASSVSSGPSTDTQYF
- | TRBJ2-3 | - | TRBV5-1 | TGCGCCAGCAGCCTCGGATTAGCTAGCACAGATACGCAGTATTTT | CASSLGLASTDTQYF
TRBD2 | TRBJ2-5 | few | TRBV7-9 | TGTGCCAGCAGCTCGCCGACTAGCGGGGGCCAAGAGACCCAGTACTTC | CASSSPTSGGQETQYF
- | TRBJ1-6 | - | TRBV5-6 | TGTGCCAGCAGCTTGGGGACAGTGGGTTATAATTCACCCCTCCACTTT | CASSLGTVGYNSPLHF
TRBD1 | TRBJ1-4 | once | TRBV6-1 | TGTGCCAGCAGTGTTTGGACAGGGGGCAATAATGAAAAACTGTTTTTT | CASSVWTGGNNEKLFF
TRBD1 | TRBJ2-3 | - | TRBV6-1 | TGTGCCAGCAGGTTGACAGGGTATGGGGCAGATACGCAGTATTTT | CASRLTGYGADTQYF
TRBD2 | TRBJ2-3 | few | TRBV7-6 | TGTGCCAGCAGCTTGCTCGGGGGGGCCCCTCCAGATACGCAGTATTTT | CASSLLGGAPPDTQYF
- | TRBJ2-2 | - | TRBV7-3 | TGTGCCAGCAGCTCGGACAGAACTAAGGCGCTGTTTTTT | CASSSDRTKALFF
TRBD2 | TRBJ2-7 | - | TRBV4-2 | TGTGCCAGCAGCCCGCGCACGGGGGGGAGGAGCTCCTACGAGCAGTACTTC | CASSPRTGGRSSYEQYF
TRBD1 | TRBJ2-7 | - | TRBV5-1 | TGCGCCAGCAGCTTGATTTTAACGGGACAGGGGGCCCACGAGCAGTACTTC | CASSLILTGQGAHEQYF
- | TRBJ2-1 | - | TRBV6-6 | TGTGCCAGCAGTTACTCGGGCCAGGTCAATGAGCAGTTCTTC | CASSYSGQVNEQFF
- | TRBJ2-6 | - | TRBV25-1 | TGTGCCAGCAGTGAATACGCGACCAACGTCCTGACTTTC | CASSEYATNVLTF
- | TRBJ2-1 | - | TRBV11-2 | TGTGCCAGCAGCTTCCTTCGGAATGAGCAGTTCTTC | CASSFLRNEQFF
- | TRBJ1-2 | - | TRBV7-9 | TGTGCCAGCAGCCAACAGGACAACTATGGCTACACCTTC | CASSQQDNYGYTF
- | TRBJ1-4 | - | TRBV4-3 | TGCGCCAGCTCGAGTCTGGGAGAGGAAAAACTGTTTTTT | CASSSLGEEKLFF
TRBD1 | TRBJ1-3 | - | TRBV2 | TGTGCCAGCAGACCCGGGACAGGGGTTGGAAACACCATATATTTT | CASRPGTGVGNTIYF
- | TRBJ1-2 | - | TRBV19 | TGTGCCAGTATGACCCTAGACTATGGCTACACCTTC | CASMTLDYGYTF
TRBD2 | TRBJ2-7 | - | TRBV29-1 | TGCAGCGTTGCTACGGGGGGGCCCTACGAGCAGTACTTC | CSVATGGPYEQYF
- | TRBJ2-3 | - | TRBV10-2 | TGCGCCAGCAGTGAGACCGAGAGCACAGATACGCAGTATTTT | CASSETESTDTQYF
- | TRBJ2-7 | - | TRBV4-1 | TGCGCCAGCAGCCAAGAAAAACAGGTGGATGGGGACGAGCAGTACTTC | CASSQEKQVDGDEQYF
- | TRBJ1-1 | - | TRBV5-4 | TGTGCCAGCAGCAACATGGATTTTCGGGGGAACACTGAAGCTTTCTTT | CASSNMDFRGNTEAFF
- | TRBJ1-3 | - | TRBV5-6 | TGTGCCAGCAGCCGGGGAGCAGGGGCCACTGGAAACACCATATATTTT | CASSRGAGATGNTIYF
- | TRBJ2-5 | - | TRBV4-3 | TGCGCCAGCAGCCAAGAGGCAGCGGTCGAGACCCAGTACTTC | CASSQEAAVETQYF
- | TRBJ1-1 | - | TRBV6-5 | TGTGCCAGCAGTCCACGGGGTAGAAACACTGAAGCTTTCTTT | CASSPRGRNTEAFF
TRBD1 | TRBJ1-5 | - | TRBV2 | TGTGCCAGCAGTGGGGAAACAGGGGGCAGACAGCCCCAGCATTTT | CASSGETGGRQPQHF
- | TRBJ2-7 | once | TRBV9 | TGTGCCAGCAGCCTTCGGGACACCAACGAGCAGTACTTC | CASSLRDTNEQYF
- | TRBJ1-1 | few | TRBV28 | TGTGCCAGCAGCCTAACCAACACTGAAGCTTTCTTT | CASSLTNTEAFF
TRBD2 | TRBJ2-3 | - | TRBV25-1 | TGTGCCAGCAGTGACGACCCGTACGGGGGGGGCACAGATACGCAGTATTTT | CASSDDPYGGGTDTQYF
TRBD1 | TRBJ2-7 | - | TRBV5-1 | TGCGCCAGCAGCCCGGGACAGGGGGGCGACGAGCAGTACTTC | CASSPGQGGDEQYF
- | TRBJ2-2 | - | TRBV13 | TGTGCCAGCAGCTTGGAGGGGCCAGTTATGGCCGGGGAGCTGTTTTTT | CASSLEGPVMAGELFF
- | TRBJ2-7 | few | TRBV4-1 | TGCGCCAGCAGCCAAGGGCAGGAGCAGTACTTC | CASSQGQEQYF
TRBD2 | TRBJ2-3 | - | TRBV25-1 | TGTGCCAGCACCGGGGGGCGGGGGGGCCCAGATACGCAGTATTTT | CASTGGRGGPDTQYF
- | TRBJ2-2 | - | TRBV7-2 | TGTGCCAGCAGCTCTCTCCGCGGTATCGGGGAGCTGTTTTTT | CASSSLRGIGELFF